This T cell receptor (beta chain) came from a study of CD8 T cells in ankylosing spondylitis. The CDR3 length is 16 residues. Looked up from germline, CDR1 is SGHTA and CDR2 is FQGNSA. V shed 2 bases and J shed 0 bases, with 13 bases lying between them. This clonotype was picked up a small number of times. With molecular barcodes, quantitative 5'-RACE was used to make the TCR beta libraries. TCRdb passed the 5' RACE reads through MiXCR, listing each CDR3 protein once. The sample holds around 180,000 distinct CDR3 sequences, over 10% seen once. The sequence derives from a female donor with ankylosing spondylitis or in good health (not recorded which). Sequencing was performed on blood, either unsorted or a sorted T cell fraction (not recorded which). V and J are TRBV7-2 and TRBJ1-1, with D possibly matching TRBD1 (6 bases). This chain's CDR3 is CASSLYGGQLNTEAFF. The CDR3 DNA is TGTGCCAGCAGCTTATATGGGGGCCAGTTGAACACTGAAGCTTTCTTT. Drawing the rest from reference TRBV7-2 and TRBJ1-1, the complete variable domain is GAGVSQSPSNKVTEKGKDVELRCDPISGHTALYWYRQSLGQGLEFLIYFQGNSAPDKSGLPSDRFSAERTGGSVSTLTIQRTQQEDSAVYLCASSLYGGQLNTEAFFGQGTRLTVV.